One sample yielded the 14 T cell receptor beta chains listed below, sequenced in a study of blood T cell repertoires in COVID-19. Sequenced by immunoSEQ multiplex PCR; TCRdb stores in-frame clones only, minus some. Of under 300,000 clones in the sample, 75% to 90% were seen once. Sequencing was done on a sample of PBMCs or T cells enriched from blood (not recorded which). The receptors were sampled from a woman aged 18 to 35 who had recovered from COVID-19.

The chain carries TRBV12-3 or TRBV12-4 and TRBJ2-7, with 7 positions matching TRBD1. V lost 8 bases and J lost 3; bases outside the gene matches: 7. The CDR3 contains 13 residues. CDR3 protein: CASQWTGDYEQYF. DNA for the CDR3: TGTGCCAGCCAGTGGACAGGAGACTACGAGCAGTACTTC.

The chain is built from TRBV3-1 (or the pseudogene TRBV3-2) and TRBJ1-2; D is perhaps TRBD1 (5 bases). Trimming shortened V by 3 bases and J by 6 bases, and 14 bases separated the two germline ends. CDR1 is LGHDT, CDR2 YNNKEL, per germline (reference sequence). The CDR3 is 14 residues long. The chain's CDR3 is CASSHLGGAHGYTF. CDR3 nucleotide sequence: TGTGCCAGCAGCCATCTGGGTGGGGCTCATGGCTACACCTTC.

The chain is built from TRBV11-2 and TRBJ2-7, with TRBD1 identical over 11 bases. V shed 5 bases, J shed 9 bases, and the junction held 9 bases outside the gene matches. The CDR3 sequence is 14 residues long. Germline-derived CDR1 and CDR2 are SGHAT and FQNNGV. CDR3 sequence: CASSAGTGGPWQYF. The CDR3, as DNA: TGTGCCAGCAGCGCCGGGACAGGGGGACCCTGGCAGTACTTC. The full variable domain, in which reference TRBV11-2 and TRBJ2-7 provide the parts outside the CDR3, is EAGVAQSPRYKIIEKRQSVAFWCNPISGHATLYWYQQILGQGPKLLIQFQNNGVVDDSQLPKDRFSAERLKGVDSTLKIQPAKLEDSAVYLCASSAGTGGPWQYFGPGTRLTVT.

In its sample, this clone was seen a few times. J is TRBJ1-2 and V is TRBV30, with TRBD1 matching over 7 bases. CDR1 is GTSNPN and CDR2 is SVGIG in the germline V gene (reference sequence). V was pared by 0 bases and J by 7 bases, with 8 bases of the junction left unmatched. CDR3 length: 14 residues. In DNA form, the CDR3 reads TGTGCCTGGAGTGTACAGGGGATGATGCTTGGCTACACCTTC. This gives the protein CAWSVQGMMLGYTF.

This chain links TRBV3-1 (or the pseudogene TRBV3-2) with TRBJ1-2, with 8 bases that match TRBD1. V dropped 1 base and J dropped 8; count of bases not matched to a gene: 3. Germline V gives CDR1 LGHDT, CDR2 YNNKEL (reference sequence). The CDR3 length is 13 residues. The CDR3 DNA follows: TGTGCCAGCAGCCAAGTCAGGGGGCGCGGCTACACCTTC. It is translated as CASSQVRGRGYTF.

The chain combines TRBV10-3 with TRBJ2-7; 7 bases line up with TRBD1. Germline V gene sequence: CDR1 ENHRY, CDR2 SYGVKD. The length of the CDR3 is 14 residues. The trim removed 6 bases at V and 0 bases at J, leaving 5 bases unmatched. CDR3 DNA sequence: TGTGCCATCAGACCGGGACAGAGCTCCTACGAGCAGTACTTC. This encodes CAIRPGQSSYEQYF.

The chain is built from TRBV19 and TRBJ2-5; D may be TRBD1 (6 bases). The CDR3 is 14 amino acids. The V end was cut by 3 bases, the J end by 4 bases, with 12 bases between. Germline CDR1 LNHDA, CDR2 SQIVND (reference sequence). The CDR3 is CASSIHRAVETQYF. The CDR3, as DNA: TGTGCCAGTAGTATCCACAGGGCTGTAGAGACCCAGTACTTC.

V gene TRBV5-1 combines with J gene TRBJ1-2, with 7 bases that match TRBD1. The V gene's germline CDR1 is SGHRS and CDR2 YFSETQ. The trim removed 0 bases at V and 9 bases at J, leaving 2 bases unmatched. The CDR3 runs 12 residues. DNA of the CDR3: TGCGCCAGCAGCTTGGAGGGACAGAGCTACACCTTC. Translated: CASSLEGQSYTF. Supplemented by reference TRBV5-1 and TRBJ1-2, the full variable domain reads KAGVTQTPRYLIKTRGQQVTLSCSPISGHRSVSWYQQTPGQGLQFLFEYFSETQRNKGNFPGRFSGRQFSNSRSEMNVSTLELGDSALYLCASSLEGQSYTFGSGTRLTVV.

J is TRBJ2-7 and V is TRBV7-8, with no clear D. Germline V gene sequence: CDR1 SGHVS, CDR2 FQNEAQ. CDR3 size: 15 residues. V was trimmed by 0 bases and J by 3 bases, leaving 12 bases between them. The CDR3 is CASSLAPNYHYEQYF. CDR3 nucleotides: TGTGCCAGCAGCTTAGCGCCCAACTATCACTACGAGCAGTACTTC.

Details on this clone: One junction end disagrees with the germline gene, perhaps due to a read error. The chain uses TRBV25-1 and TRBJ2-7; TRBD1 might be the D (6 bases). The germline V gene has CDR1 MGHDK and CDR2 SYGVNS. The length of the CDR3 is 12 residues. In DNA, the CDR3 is TGTGCCAGCAGTAAATACAGGGACGAGCAGTACTTC. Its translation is CASSKYRDEQYF.

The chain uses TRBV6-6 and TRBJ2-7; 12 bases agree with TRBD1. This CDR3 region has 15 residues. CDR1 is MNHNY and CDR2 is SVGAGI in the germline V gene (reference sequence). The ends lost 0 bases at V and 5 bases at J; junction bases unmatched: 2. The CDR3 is CASSYSGQGAHEQYF. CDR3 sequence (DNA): TGTGCCAGCAGTTACTCGGGACAGGGGGCCCACGAGCAGTACTTC.

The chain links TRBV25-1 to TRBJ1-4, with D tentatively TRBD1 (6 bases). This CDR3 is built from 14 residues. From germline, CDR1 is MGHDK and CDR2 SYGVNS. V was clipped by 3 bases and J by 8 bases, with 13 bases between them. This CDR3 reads CASSEQGTVEKLFF. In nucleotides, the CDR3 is TGTGCCAGCAGTGAGCAGGGGACGGTGGAAAAACTGTTTTTT.

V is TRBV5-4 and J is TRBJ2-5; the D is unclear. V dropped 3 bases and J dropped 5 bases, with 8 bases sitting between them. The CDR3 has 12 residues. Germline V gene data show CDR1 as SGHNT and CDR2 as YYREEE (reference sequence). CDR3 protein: CASSYSSETQYF. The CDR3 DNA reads TGTGCCAGCAGCTATTCTAGTGAGACCCAGTACTTC.

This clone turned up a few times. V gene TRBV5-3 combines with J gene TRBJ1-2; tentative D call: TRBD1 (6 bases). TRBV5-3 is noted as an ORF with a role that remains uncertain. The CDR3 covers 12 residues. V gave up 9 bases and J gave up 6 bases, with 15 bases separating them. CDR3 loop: CAIPTWGHGYTF. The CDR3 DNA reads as TGTGCCATCCCAACTTGGGGGCATGGCTACACCTTC.